At least ten counts were recorded for the clone carrying this T cell receptor beta chain. The library was built from roughly 400 ng RNA with molecular barcoded adaptors for alpha/delta and beta/gamma chains. TCRdb itself ran the reads through MiXCR, one entry per CDR3 protein. Of 37,000 or so distinct CDR3 sequences listed, roughly 15% are singletons. Germline CDR1 and CDR2: SGHVS and FNYEAQ. V lost 0 bases to trimming and J lost 4 bases; unmatched junction nucleotides: 6. The CDR3 totals 17 residues. These data belong to a study of read filtering for tumor transcriptome and immune sequencing. The V and J genes are TRBV7-6 and TRBJ2-1, with TRBD1 matching over 10 bases. The TCR originated in a donor at least 40 years old with multiple myeloma. What was sequenced was a population of CD138-negative cells sorted from bone marrow. The CDR3 reads CASSLASTGGEYNEQFF. CDR3 DNA sequence: TGTGCCAGCAGCTTAGCCTCGACAGGGGGCGAGTACAATGAGCAGTTCTTC.